The present TCR beta chain was sequenced within a study of blood T cells in healthy people across ages. Across the study: Capturing about one barcoded beta molecule per two T cells was achieved by template switching.

The germline V gene encodes CDR1 SGHTA and CDR2 FQGNSA. Trimming left V 5 bases short and J 2 bases short, with 16 bases between. The CDR3 length is 15 residues. The second PCR ran about 6 to 11 cycles with a sample-barcoded 5' primer and J-beta primers. TCRdb called the 5' RACE reads again in MiXCR, with one record for every CDR3 protein. This repertoire shows fewer than 600,000 distinct CDR3 sequences, approximately 26% found once; its top ten account for approximately 3.3%. Every sample had a minimum of 7 million PBMCs isolated. There were at least 6 micrograms of total RNA extracted from every sample. These records were also assigned to another study, of T cells of mothers and their children.

The sequencing input was blood. The TCR was taken from a boy younger than 10 in good health. This chain connects TRBV7-2 to TRBJ2-7; weak D call: TRBD2 (5 bases). The DNA of the CDR3 is TGTGCCAGCAGCGCCCTGCTGCGGAGGACCTACGAGCAGTACTTC. Encoded protein: CASSALLRRTYEQYF.